Listed below are T cell receptor beta chains from one sample, sequenced in a study of blood T cell repertoires in COVID-19. Sequencing used immunoSEQ multiplex PCR; TCRdb keeps in-frame clones, though not all of them. The sample carries fewer than 150,000 clones, over 70% recorded once. The sample comprised peripheral blood. Receptor source: a middle-aged man with acute or convalescent COVID-19. The CDR3 runs from the conserved cysteine through the conserved F or W. D genes are given only for firm matches. A clone size is listed for some rows: how often the clone was seen (once, few, many), or a class if it is expanded.

v_call	j_call	d_call	clone_size	cdr3_length	cdr3_aa	cdr3_nt
TRBV6-6	TRBJ1-2	TRBD1	NA	12	CASRRQGTGYTF	TGTGCCAGCAGACGACAGGGTACAGGCTACACCTTC
TRBV11-2	TRBJ1-1	NA	NA	15	CASSFDAFMNTEAFF	TGTGCCAGCAGCTTCGATGCGTTTATGAACACTGAAGCTTTCTTT
TRBV19	TRBJ1-6	NA	few	15	CASSNQGYWNSPLHF	TGTGCCAGTAGCAATCAGGGATATTGGAATTCACCCCTCCACTTT
TRBV5-1	TRBJ1-1	NA	NA	14	CASSPGHQNTEAFF	TGCGCCAGCAGCCCGGGACACCAGAACACTGAAGCTTTCTTT
TRBV7-6	TRBJ2-7	NA	NA	15	CASTRMTTGAYEQYF	TGTGCCAGCACCAGAATGACGACAGGCGCCTACGAGCAGTACTTC
TRBV5-1	TRBJ1-4	TRBD1	NA	14	CASRPGTGDEKLFF	TGCGCCAGCAGACCAGGGACAGGGGACGAAAAACTGTTTTTT
TRBV6-5	TRBJ2-3	NA	NA	11	CASRRSDTQYF	TGTGCCAGCAGACGGAGCGATACGCAGTATTTT
TRBV4-1	TRBJ2-5	NA	NA	17	CASSPLGIRGGQETQYF	TGCGCCAGCAGCCCGTTGGGTATACGAGGGGGACAAGAGACCCAGTACTTC
TRBV29-1	TRBJ2-5	NA	NA	12	CSAPGSGETQYF	TGCAGCGCCCCCGGGTCGGGGGAGACCCAGTACTTC
TRBV19	TRBJ1-5	NA	NA	14	CASSIGTGTQPQHF	TGTGCCAGTAGTATTGGAACAGGGACTCAGCCCCAGCATTTT
TRBV7-2	TRBJ1-5	NA	NA	14	CASSSRTGNQPQHF	TGTGCCAGCAGCTCCCGGACAGGCAATCAGCCCCAGCATTTT
TRBV10-3	TRBJ2-3	TRBD2	NA	16	CAISETSGGAKDTQYF	TGTGCCATCAGTGAGACTAGCGGGGGGGCCAAAGATACGCAGTATTTT
TRBV20-1	TRBJ1-1	NA	NA	11	CSARGLAEAFF	TGCAGTGCTCGGGGTTTGGCTGAAGCTTTCTTT
TRBV5-6	TRBJ1-3	NA	few	15	CASSLYTGRGNTIYF	TGTGCCAGCAGCTTGTATACAGGGCGCGGAAACACCATATATTTT
TRBV3-1/TRBV3-2	TRBJ2-2	NA	NA	13	CASSPRGTGELFF	TGTGCCAGCAGCCCTAGGGGCACCGGGGAGCTGTTTTTT
TRBV7-3	TRBJ1-1	NA	NA	13	CASSPTTGTEAFF	TGTGCCAGCAGCCCCACGACAGGCACTGAAGCTTTCTTT
TRBV5-5	TRBJ1-6	TRBD1	NA	16	CASSLRLGTGVGPLHF	TGTGCCAGCAGCTTGCGCCTAGGGACAGGGGTGGGACCCCTCCACTTT
TRBV11-1	TRBJ2-5	NA	NA	12	CASSLDRETQYF	TGTGCCAGCAGCTTAGACCGGGAGACCCAGTACTTC
TRBV19	TRBJ1-1	NA	few	16	CASTFLGLPGSRGTFF	TGTGCCAGTACCTTTCTTGGACTCCCCGGGAGCCGAGGAACTTTCTTT
TRBV27	TRBJ2-2	NA	NA	14	CASSLGGRTGELFF	TGTGCCAGCAGTTTAGGTGGGCGCACCGGGGAGCTGTTTTTT
TRBV2	TRBJ2-1	NA	NA	14	CASRETATDNEQFF	TGTGCCAGCCGAGAGACAGCGACCGACAATGAGCAGTTCTTC
TRBV7-8	TRBJ1-5	NA	NA	13	CASSSSPLQPQHF	TGTGCCAGCAGCTCGAGTCCACTTCAGCCCCAGCATTTT
TRBV7-2	TRBJ1-3	NA	NA	15	CASSLLQGGGNTIYF	TGTGCCAGCAGCTTACTGCAGGGAGGGGGAAACACCATATATTTT
TRBV6-5	TRBJ1-1	NA	NA	13	CASRPPRNTEAFF	TGTGCCAGCAGACCTCCCAGGAACACTGAAGCTTTCTTT
TRBV18	TRBJ1-4	TRBD1	NA	13	CATKTGNGEKLFF	TGTGCCACCAAGACAGGGAATGGTGAAAAACTGTTTTTT
TRBV5-6	TRBJ2-2	NA	NA	15	CASREGILNTGELFF	TGTGCCAGCAGGGAGGGTATCCTGAACACCGGGGAGCTGTTTTTT
TRBV7-2	TRBJ1-2	TRBD1	NA	15	CASSLAGQRNYGYTF	TGTGCCAGCAGCTTAGCGGGACAGCGAAACTATGGCTACACCTTC
TRBV18	TRBJ1-2	TRBD1	few	16	CASSHGTGRVHNGYTF	TGTGCCAGCTCACACGGGACAGGGAGAGTTCACAATGGCTACACCTTC
TRBV5-1	TRBJ1-3	NA	NA	16	CASSSQTDLSGNTIYF	TGCGCCAGCAGCTCCCAGACAGACCTCTCTGGAAACACCATATATTTT
TRBV6-6	TRBJ2-1	NA	once	16	CATHPAGSTPYNEQFF	TGTGCCACTCACCCAGCGGGTTCCACCCCTTACAATGAGCAGTTCTTC
TRBV6-5	TRBJ1-1	NA	NA	13	CASRGQGETEAFF	TGTGCCAGCCGAGGACAAGGAGAAACTGAAGCTTTCTTT
TRBV2	TRBJ2-5	NA	NA	15	CASSGGPGERATQYF	TGTGCCAGCAGTGGGGGCCCAGGGGAGAGGGCGACCCAGTACTTC